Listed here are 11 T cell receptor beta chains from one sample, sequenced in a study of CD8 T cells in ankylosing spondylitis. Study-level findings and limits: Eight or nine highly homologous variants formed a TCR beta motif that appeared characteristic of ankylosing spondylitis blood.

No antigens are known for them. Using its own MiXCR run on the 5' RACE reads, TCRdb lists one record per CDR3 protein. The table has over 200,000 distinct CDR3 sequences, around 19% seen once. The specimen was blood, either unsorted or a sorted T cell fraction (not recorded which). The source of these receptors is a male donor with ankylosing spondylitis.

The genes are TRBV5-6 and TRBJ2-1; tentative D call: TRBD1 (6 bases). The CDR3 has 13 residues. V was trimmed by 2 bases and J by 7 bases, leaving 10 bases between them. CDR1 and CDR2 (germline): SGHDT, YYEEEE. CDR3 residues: CASSFGQPNEQFF. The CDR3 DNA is TGTGCCAGCAGCTTCGGACAGCCTAATGAGCAGTTCTTC.

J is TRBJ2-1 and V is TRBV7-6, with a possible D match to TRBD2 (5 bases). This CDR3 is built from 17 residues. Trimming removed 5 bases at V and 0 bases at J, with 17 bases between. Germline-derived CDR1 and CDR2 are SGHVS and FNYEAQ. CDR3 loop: CASSGVGIVSSYNEQFF. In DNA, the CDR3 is TGTGCCAGCAGCGGGGTCGGGATTGTAAGCTCCTACAATGAGCAGTTCTTC. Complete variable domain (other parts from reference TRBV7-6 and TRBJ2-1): GAGVSQSPRYKVTKRGQDVALRCDPISGHVSLYWYRQALGQGPEFLTYFNYEAQQDKSGLPNDRFSAERPEGSISTLTIQRTEQRDSAMYRCASSGVGIVSSYNEQFFGPGTRLTVL.

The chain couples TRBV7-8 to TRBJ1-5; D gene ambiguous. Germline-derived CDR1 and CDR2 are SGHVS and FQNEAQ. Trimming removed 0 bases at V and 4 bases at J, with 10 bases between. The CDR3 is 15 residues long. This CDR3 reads CASSLAVGGNQPQHF. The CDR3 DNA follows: TGTGCCAGCAGCTTAGCGGTGGGAGGGAATCAGCCCCAGCATTTT.

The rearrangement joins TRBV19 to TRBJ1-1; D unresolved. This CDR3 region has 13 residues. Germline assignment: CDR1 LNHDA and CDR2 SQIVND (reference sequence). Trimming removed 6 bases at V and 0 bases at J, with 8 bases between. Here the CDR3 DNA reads TGTGCCAGTAGCTACAACATGAACACTGAAGCTTTCTTT. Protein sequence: CASSYNMNTEAFF.

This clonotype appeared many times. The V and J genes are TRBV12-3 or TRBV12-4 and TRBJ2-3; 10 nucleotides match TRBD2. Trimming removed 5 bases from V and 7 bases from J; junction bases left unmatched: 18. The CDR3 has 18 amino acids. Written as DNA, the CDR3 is TGTGCCAGCAGTCCCTGGGCAGCGGGAGGGCCCTCGATGAATACGCAGTATTTT. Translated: CASSPWAAGGPSMNTQYF.

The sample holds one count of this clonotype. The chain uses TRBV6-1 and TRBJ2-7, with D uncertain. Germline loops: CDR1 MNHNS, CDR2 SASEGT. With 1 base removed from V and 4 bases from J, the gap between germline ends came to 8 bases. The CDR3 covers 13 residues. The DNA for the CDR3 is TGTGCCAGCAGTGAAGGGGTGGCATACGAGCAGTACTTC. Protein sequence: CASSEGVAYEQYF.

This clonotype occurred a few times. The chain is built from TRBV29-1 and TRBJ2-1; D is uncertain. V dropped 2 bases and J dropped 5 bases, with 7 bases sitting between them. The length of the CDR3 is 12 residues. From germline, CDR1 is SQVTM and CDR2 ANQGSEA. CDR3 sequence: CSVEPTNNEQFF. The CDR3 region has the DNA TGCAGCGTTGAACCCACCAACAATGAGCAGTTCTTC.

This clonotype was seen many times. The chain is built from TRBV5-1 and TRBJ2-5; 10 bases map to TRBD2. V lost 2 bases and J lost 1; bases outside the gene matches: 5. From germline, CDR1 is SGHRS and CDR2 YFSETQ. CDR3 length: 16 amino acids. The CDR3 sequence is CASSLGTSDLQETQYF. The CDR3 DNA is TGCGCCAGCAGCTTAGGGACTAGCGACCTCCAAGAGACCCAGTACTTC.

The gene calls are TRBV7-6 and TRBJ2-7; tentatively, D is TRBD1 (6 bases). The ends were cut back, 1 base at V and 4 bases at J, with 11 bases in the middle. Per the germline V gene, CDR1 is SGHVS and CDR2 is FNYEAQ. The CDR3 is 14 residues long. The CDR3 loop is CASSLGGHRYEQYF. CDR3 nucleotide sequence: TGTGCCAGCAGCTTAGGGGGACATCGGTACGAGCAGTACTTC.

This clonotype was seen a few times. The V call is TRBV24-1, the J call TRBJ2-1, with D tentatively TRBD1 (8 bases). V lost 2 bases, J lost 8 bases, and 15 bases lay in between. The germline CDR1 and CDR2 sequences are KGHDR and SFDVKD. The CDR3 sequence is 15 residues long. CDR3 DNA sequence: TGTGCCACCAGTGATTACAGGGGGGGTTTGGATGAGCAGTTCTTC. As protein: CATSDYRGGLDEQFF.

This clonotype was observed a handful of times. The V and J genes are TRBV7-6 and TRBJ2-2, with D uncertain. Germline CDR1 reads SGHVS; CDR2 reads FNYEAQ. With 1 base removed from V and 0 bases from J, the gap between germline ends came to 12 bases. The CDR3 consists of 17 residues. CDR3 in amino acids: CASSLGSTGTNTGELFF. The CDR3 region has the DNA TGTGCCAGCAGCTTAGGATCGACTGGGACGAACACCGGGGAGCTGTTTTTT.